This T cell receptor beta chain was profiled in a study of OX40 agonist ivuxolimab in advanced cancers. Overall study context: Patients took ivuxolimab, an agonistic anti-OX40 (CD134) antibody.

The ends lost 5 bases at V and 8 bases at J; junction bases unmatched: 10. Germline CDR1 is SGHAT and CDR2 is FQNNGV. The CDR3 contains 15 residues. Clones were read by immunoSEQ multiplex PCR, and TCRdb kept only the in-frame ones, dropping some. The sample carries roughly 89,000 clones, under 95% recorded once. Study-wide results and caveats: The study found that CD8+ T cells averaged more expanded clones than CD4+.

As concerns this clone: Its target is unknown.

This chain connects TRBV11-2 to TRBJ1-4, with TRBD1 matching over 8 bases. The clonotype comes from an adult with an advanced solid tumor such as melanoma, head and neck, liver or kidney cancer. The specimen was CD4+ or CD8+ T cells sorted from blood, collected in a trial of the OX40 agonist ivuxolimab. This chain's CDR3 is CASSTPRDRMEKLFF. The CDR3 nucleotides are TGTGCCAGCAGCACCCCCCGGGACAGGATGGAAAAACTGTTTTTT. The full variable domain, in which reference TRBV11-2 and TRBJ1-4 provide the parts outside the CDR3, is EAGVAQSPRYKIIEKRQSVAFWCNPISGHATLYWYQQILGQGPKLLIQFQNNGVVDDSQLPKDRFSAERLKGVDSTLKIQPAKLEDSAVYLCASSTPRDRMEKLFFGSGTQLSVL.